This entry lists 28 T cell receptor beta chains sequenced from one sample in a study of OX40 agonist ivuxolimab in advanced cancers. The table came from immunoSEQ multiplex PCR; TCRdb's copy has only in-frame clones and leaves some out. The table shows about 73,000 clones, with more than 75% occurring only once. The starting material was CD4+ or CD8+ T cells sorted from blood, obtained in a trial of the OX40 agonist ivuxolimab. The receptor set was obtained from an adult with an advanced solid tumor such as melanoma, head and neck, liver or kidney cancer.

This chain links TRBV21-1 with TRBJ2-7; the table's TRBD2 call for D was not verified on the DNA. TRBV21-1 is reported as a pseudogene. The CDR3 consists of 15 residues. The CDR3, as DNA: TGTGCCAGCGTGATATTAAGCGGGGGGGCCTACGAGCAGTACTTC. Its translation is CASVILSGGAYEQYF.

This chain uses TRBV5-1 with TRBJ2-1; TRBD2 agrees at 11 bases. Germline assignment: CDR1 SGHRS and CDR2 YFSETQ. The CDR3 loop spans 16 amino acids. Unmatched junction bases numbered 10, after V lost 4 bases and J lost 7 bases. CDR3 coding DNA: TGCGCCAGCAGCGCGCAAACTAGCGGGAGAAAAAATGAGCAGTTCTTC. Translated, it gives CASSAQTSGRKNEQFF.

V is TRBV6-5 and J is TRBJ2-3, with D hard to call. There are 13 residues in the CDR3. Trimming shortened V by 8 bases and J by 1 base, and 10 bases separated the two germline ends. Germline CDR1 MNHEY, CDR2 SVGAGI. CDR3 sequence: CASLPPGTDTQYF. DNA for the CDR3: TGTGCCAGCCTGCCACCGGGCACAGATACGCAGTATTTT.

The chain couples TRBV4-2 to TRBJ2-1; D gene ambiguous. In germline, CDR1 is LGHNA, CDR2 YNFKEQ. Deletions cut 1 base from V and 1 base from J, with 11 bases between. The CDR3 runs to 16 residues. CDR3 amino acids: CASSQGPSLSYNEQFF. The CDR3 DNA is TGTGCCAGCAGCCAAGGCCCGAGCCTATCCTACAATGAGCAGTTCTTC.

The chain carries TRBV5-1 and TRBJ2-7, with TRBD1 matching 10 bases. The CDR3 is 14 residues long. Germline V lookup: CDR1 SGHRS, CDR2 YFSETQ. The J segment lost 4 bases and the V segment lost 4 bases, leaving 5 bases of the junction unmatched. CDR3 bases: TGCGCCAGCAGCCGGGACAGGGGACTGTACGAGCAGTACTTC. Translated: CASSRDRGLYEQYF.

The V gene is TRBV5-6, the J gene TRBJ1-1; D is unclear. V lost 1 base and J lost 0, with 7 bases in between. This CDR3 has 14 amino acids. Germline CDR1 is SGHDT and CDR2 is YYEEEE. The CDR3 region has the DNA TGTGCCAGCAGCTTGTGGGTAATGAACACTGAAGCTTTCTTT. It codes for CASSLWVMNTEAFF.

The chain's CDR3 is CASSSASGGTGTQYF. The CDR3 region has the DNA TGTGCCAGCAGCTCCGCTAGCGGGGGGACCGGGACCCAGTACTTC. V and J are TRBV7-2 and TRBJ2-5; 11 bases match TRBD2. J lost 7 bases, V lost 4 bases, and 8 bases had no gene match. The CDR3 loop spans 15 amino acids. Germline loops: CDR1 SGHTA, CDR2 FQGNSA.

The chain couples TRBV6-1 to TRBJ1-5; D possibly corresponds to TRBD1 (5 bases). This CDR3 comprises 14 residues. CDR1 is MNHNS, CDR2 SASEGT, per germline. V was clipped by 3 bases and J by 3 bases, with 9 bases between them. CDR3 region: CASSEGTYNQPQHF. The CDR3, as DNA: TGTGCCAGCAGTGAGGGGACGTACAATCAGCCCCAGCATTTT.

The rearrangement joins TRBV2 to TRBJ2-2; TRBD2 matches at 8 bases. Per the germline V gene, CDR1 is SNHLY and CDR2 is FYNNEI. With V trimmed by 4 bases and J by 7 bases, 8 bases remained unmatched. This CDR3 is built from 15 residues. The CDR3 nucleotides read TGTGCCAGCAGTGTGTCGGGCGGGGGGATCGGGGAGCTGTTTTTT. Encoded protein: CASSVSGGGIGELFF.

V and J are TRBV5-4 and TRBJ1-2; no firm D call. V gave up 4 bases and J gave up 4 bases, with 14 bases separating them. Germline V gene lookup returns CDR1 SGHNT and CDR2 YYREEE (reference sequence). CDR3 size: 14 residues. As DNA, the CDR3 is TGTGCCAGCAGCGCCGATATTAGCGGCTATGGCTACACCTTC. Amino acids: CASSADISGYGYTF.

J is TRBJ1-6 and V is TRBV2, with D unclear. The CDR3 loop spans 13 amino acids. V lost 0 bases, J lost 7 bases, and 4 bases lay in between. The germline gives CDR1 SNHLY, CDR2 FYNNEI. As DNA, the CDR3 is TGTGCCAGCAGTGAAGCGCGGAATTCACCCCTCCACTTT. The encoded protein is CASSEARNSPLHF.

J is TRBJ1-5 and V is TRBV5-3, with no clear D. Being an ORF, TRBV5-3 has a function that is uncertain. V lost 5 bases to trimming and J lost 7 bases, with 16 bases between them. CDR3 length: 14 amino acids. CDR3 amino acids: CARSKEQFWQPQHF. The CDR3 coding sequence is TGTGCCAGAAGTAAAGAACAGTTCTGGCAGCCCCAGCATTTT.

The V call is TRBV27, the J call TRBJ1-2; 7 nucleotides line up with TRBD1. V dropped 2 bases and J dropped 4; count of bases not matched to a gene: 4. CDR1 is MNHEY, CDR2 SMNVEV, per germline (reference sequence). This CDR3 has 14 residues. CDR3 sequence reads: CASSLNRGGYGYTF. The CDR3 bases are TGTGCCAGCAGTTTAAACAGGGGCGGCTATGGCTACACCTTC.

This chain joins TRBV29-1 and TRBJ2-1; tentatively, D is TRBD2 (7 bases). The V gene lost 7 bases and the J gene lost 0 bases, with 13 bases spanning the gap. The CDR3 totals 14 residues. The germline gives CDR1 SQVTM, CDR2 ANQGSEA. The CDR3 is CSAAGASSYNEQFF. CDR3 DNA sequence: TGCAGCGCCGCGGGGGCGAGCTCCTACAATGAGCAGTTCTTC.

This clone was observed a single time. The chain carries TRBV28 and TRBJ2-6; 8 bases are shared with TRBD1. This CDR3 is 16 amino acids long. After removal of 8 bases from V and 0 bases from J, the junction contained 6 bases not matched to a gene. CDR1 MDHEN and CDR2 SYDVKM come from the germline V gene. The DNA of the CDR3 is TGTGCCAGCGGTCCAGGGGGCATCTCTGGGGCCAACGTCCTGACTTTC. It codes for CASGPGGISGANVLTF.

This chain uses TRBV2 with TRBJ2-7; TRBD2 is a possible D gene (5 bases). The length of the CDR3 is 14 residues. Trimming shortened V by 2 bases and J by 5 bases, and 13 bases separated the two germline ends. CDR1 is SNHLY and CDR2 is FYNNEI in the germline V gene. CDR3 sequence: CASSELGSRDEQYF. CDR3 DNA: TGTGCCAGCAGTGAATTAGGGTCGAGGGACGAGCAGTACTTC.

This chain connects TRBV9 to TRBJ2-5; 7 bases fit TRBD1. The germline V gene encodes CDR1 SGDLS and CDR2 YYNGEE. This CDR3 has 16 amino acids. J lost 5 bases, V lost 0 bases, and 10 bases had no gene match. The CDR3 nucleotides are TGTGCCAGCAGCGTAGCTGAGAACAGGGGCGGGGAGACCCAGTACTTC. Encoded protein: CASSVAENRGGETQYF.

CDR3 sequence: CASSQGRGGRNQPQHF. The CDR3 nucleotides read TGCGCCAGCAGCCAAGGGCGGGGAGGTCGCAATCAGCCCCAGCATTTT. The chain has TRBV4-3 and TRBJ1-5; D is unresolved. CDR3 length: 16 amino acids. Per germline, CDR1 LGHNA and CDR2 YSLEER. The V end was cut by 1 base, the J end by 2 bases, with 12 bases between.

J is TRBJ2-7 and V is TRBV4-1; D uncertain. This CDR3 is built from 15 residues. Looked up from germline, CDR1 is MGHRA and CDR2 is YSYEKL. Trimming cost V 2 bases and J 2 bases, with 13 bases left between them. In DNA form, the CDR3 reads TGCGCCAGCAGCCAACATTTGGGCATAACCTACGAGCAGTACTTC. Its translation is CASSQHLGITYEQYF.

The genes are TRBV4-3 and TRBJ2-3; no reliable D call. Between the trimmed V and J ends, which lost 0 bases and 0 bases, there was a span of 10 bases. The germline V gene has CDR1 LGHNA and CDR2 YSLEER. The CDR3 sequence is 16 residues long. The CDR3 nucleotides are TGCGCCAGCAGCCAAGATAGCCACAGTAGCACAGATACGCAGTATTTT. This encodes CASSQDSHSSTDTQYF.

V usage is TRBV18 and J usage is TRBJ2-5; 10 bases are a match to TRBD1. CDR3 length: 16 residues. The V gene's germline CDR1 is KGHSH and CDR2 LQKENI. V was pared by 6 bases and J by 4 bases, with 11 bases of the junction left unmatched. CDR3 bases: TGTGCCAGCTCCCCTCCGGACAGGGGGATTCGAGAGACCCAGTACTTC. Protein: CASSPPDRGIRETQYF.

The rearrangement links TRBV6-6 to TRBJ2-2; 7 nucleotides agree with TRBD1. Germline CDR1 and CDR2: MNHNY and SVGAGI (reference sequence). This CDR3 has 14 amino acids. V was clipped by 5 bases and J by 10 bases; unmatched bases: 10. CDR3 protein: CASSDRASGEELFF. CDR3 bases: TGTGCCAGCAGTGACAGGGCTAGTGGAGAGGAGCTGTTTTTT.

CDR3 protein: CASSPSGTGSEAFF. CDR3 in DNA: TGCGCCAGCAGCCCCTCCGGGACAGGCAGTGAAGCTTTCTTT. This chain connects TRBV10-1 to TRBJ1-1; 8 bases match TRBD1. Germline CDR1 reads WNHNN; CDR2 reads SYGVQD (reference sequence). The V gene end was trimmed by 6 bases and the J gene end by 7 bases; junction bases not matched to a gene: 10. CDR3 size: 14 residues.

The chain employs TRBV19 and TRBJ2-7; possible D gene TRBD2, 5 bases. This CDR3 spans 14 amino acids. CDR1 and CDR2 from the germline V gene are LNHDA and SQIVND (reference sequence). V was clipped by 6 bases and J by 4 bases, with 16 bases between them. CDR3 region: CASSGRQEGYEQYF. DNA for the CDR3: TGTGCCAGTAGCGGACGCCAAGAGGGATACGAGCAGTACTTC.

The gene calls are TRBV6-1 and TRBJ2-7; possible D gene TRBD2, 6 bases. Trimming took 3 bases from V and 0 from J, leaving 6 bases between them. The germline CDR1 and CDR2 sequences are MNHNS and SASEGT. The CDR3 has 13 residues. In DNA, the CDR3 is TGTGCCAGCAGTGAGGGGGGCTCCTACGAGCAGTACTTC. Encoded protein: CASSEGGSYEQYF.

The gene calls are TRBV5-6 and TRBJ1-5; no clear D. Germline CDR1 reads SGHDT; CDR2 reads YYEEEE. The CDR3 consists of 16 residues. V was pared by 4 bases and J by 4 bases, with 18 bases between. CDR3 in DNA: TGTGCCAGCAGCCCTCCATCGGGGAGGGCGAATCAGCCCCAGCATTTT. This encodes CASSPPSGRANQPQHF.

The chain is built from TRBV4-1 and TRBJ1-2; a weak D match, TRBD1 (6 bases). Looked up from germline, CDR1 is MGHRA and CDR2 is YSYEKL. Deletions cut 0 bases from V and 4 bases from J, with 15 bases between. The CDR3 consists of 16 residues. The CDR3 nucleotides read TGCGCCAGCAGCCAAGACGAGGGCAGGGGTCTCTATGGCTACACCTTC. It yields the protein CASSQDEGRGLYGYTF.

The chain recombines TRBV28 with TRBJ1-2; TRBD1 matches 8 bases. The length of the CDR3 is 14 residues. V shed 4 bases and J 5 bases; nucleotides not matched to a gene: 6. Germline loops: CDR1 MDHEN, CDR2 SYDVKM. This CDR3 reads CASSSGQGSYGYTF. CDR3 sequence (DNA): TGTGCCAGCAGTTCCGGACAGGGATCTTATGGCTACACCTTC.